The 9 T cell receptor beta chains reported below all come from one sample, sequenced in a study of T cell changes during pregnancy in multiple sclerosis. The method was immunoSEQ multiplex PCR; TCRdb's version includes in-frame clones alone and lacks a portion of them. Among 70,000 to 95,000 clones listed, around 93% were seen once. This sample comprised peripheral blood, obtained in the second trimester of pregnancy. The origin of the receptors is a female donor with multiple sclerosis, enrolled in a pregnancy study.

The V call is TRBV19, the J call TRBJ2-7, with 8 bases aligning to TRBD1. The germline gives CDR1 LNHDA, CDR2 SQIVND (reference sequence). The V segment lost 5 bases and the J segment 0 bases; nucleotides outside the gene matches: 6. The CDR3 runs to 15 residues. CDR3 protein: CASSPWGQASYEQYF. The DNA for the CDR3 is TGTGCCAGTAGTCCCTGGGGACAGGCCTCCTACGAGCAGTACTTC.

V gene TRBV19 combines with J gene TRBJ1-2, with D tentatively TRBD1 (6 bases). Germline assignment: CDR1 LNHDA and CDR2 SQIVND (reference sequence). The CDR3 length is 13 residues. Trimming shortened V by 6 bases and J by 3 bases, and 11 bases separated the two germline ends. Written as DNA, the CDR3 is TGTGCCAGTAGCACGACAGGCTACTATGGCTACACCTTC. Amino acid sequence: CASSTTGYYGYTF. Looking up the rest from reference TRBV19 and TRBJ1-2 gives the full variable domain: DGGITQSPKYLFRKEGQNVTLSCEQNLNHDAMYWYRQDPGQGLRLIYYSQIVNDFQKGDIAEGYSVSREKKESFPLTVTSAQKNPTAFYLCASSTTGYYGYTFGSGTRLTVV.

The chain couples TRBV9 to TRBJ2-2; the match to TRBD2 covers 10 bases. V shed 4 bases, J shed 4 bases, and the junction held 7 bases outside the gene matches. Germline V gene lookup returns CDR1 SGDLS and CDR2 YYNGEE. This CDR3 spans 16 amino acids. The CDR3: CASSPRTSGITGELFF. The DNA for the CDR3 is TGTGCCAGCAGCCCCCGGACTAGCGGAATCACCGGGGAGCTGTTTTTT.

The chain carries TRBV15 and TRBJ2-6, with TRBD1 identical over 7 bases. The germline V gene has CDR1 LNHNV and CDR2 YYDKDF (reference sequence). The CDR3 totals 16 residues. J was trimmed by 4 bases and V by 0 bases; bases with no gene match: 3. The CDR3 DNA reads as TGTGCCACCAGCAGAGACAAGGGGGCCGGGGCCAACGTCCTGACTTTC. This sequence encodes CATSRDKGAGANVLTF.

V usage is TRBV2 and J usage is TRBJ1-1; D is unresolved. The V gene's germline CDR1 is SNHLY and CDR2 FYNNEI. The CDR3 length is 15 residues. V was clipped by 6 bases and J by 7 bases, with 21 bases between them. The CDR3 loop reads CASRDSGVGSLEAFF. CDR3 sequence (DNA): TGTGCCAGCAGGGATTCCGGGGTAGGGTCACTTGAAGCTTTCTTT.

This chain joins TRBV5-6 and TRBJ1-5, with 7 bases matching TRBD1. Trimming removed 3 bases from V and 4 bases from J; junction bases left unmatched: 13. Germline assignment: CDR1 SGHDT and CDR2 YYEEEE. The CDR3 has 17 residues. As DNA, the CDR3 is TGTGCCAGCAGCTATCGACAGGGAACGAAAAGTAATCAGCCCCAGCATTTT. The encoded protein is CASSYRQGTKSNQPQHF.

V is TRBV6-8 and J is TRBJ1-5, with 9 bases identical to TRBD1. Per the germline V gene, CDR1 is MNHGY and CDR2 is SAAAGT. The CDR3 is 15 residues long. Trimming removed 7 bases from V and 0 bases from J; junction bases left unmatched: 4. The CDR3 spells CASKQGAGSNQPQHF. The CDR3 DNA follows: TGTGCCAGCAAACAGGGGGCTGGTAGCAATCAGCCCCAGCATTTT.

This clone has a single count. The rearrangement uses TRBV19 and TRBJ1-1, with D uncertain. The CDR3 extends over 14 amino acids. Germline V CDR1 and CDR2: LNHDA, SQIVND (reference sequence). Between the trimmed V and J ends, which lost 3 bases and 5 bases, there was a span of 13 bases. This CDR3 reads CASSIPTTQTEAFF. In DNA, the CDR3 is TGTGCCAGTAGTATCCCAACCACACAGACTGAAGCTTTCTTT.

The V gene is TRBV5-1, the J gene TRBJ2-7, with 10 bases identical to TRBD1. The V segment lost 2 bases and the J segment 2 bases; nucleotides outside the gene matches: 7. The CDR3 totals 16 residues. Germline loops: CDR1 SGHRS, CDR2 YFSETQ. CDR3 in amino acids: CASSFSTGTGAYEQYF. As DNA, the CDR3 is TGCGCCAGCAGCTTTTCCACCGGGACAGGGGCCTACGAGCAGTACTTC.